This entry features one T cell receptor (beta chain) sequence. The antigen is unknown. The data originate from a study of OX40 agonist ivuxolimab in advanced cancers. Overall study: Administration of intravenous ivuxolimab to patients occurred every 2 weeks at 0.01 to 10 mg/kg. Recorded diagnoses for dose-escalation patients were hepatocellular carcinoma, melanoma, renal cell or head and neck cancer. Study-wide results and caveats: Blood T cells, both CD4+ and CD8+, expanded clonally by week 6 at 0.1 to 3.0 mg/kg.

The repertoire was sequenced with immunoSEQ multiplex PCR; TCRdb's copy has only in-frame clones and lacks some. Here the sample spans about 46,000 clones, approximately 80% being singletons. This CDR3 region has 15 residues. The germline V gene encodes CDR1 SEHNR and CDR2 FQNEAQ (reference sequence). Trimming removed 1 base at V and 5 bases at J, with 14 bases between. This chain uses TRBV7-9 with TRBJ2-5; maybe TRBD2 (5 bases). The sample consisted of CD4+ or CD8+ T cells sorted from blood, taken in a trial of the OX40 agonist ivuxolimab. The source of this sequence is an adult with an advanced solid tumor such as melanoma, head and neck, liver or kidney cancer. The CDR3 DNA is TGTGCCAGCAGCTTAGGTGGGAGTAGCAGGGAGACCCAGTACTTC. It encodes CASSLGGSSRETQYF.